This T cell receptor beta chain was identified in a study of graft-versus-host responses after intestinal transplantation. Study details: Once they had received anti-thymocyte globulin induction, all recipients took tacrolimus and steroids for approximately three years. Study-level points and caveats: Recipient bone marrow held GvH clones, some seen earlier in ileum or blood. The highest levels of circulating GvH clones went along with early declines in HvG clones after transplant.

Points on this clone: Its antigen remains unidentified.

The CDR3 length is 16 residues. V was pared by 0 bases and J by 0 bases, with 5 bases of the junction left unmatched. The germline gives CDR1 MNHEY, CDR2 SVGAGI. Some clones are missing from TCRdb's copy, which holds only in-frame ones; the method was immunoSEQ multiplex PCR. The sample has more than 65,000 clones, 85% to 95% seen once. The rearrangement links TRBV6-5 to TRBJ2-7; 7 bases map to TRBD2. The sequencing used unstimulated CD8+ T cells sorted from spleen or lymph node cells, collected before transplant. This sequence was found in a human donor who was the organ donor for an intestinal transplant. The CDR3 spells CASSYSLSSGSYEQYF. The CDR3, as DNA: TGTGCCAGCAGTTACTCTTTGTCTAGCGGCTCCTACGAGCAGTACTTC.